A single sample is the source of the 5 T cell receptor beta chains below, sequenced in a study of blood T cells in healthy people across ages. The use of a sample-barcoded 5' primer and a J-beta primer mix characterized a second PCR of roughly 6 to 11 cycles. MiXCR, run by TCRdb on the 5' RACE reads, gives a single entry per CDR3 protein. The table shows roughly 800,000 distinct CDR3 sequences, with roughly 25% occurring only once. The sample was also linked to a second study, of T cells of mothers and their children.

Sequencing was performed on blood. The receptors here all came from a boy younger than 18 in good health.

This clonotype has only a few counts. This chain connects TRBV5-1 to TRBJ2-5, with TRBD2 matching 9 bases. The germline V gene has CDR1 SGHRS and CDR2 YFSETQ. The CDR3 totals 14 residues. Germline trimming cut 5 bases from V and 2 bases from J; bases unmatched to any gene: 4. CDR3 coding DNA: TGCGCCAGCAGGGCGGGGGGGCCTCAAGAGACCCAGTACTTC. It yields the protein CASRAGGPQETQYF.

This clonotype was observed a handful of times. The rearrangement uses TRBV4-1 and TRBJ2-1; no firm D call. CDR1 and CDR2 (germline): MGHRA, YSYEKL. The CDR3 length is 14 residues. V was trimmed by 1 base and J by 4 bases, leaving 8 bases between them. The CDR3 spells CASSQVASYNEQFF. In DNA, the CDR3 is TGCGCCAGCAGCCAAGTGGCCAGTTACAATGAGCAGTTCTTC.

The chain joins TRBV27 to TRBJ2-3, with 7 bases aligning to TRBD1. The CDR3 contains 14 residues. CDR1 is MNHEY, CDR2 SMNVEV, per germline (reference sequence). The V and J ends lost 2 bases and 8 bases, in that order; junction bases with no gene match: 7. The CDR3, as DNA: TGTGCCAGCAGTTTAACACCCACAGGGGCTACGCAGTATTTT. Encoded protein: CASSLTPTGATQYF.

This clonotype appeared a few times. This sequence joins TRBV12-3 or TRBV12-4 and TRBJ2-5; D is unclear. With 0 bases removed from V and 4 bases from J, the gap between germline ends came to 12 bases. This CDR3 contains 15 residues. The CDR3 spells CASSLATGPPETQYF. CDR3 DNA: TGTGCCAGCAGTTTAGCGACTGGTCCCCCAGAGACCCAGTACTTC.

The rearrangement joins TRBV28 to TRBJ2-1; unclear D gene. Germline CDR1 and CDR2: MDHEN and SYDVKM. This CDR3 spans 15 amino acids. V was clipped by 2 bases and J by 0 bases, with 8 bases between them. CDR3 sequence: CASSLRAVSYNEQFF. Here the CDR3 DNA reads TGTGCCAGCAGTTTAAGGGCAGTCTCCTACAATGAGCAGTTCTTC.